This is a list of T cell receptor beta chains from one sample in a study of T-cell reconstitution after alpha-beta-depleted transplantation in children. TCRdb ran MiXCR on the PCR reads and lists one entry per CDR3 protein. The sample has fewer than 750,000 distinct CDR3 sequences; around 23% are singletons. This sample comprised PBMCs, mostly from graft donor cells, obtained 360 days after TCRalphabeta/CD19-depleted stem cell transplant. The receptor source for this set is a boy younger than two who had a stem cell transplant for acute myeloid leukemia, so the T cells may come from the graft donor. The CDR3 runs from the conserved cysteine through the conserved F or W. Each record gives: CDR3 protein, CDR3 DNA, clone size, J gene, V gene, D gene. D genes are given only for firm matches. Expanded clones are given a class, and other clones once, few, many or no size at all.

CDR3aa: CASSFPLAGFPQETQYF; CDR3nt: TGTGCCAGCAGTTTCCCACTAGCGGGGTTCCCTCAAGAGACCCAGTACTTC; abundance: many; j_gene: TRBJ2-5; v_gene: TRBV28; d_gene: TRBD2
CDR3aa: CASSQDRKRGYTEAFF; CDR3nt: TGCGCCAGCAGCCAAGATCGAAAAAGGGGGTACACTGAAGCTTTCTTT; abundance: many; j_gene: TRBJ1-1; v_gene: TRBV4-1; d_gene: .
CDR3aa: CSARQVRAQMNTEAFF; CDR3nt: TGCAGTGCTAGGCAGGTGAGGGCGCAAATGAACACTGAAGCTTTCTTT; abundance: few; j_gene: TRBJ1-1; v_gene: TRBV20-1; d_gene: .
CDR3aa: CSVEEDFLDTQYF; CDR3nt: TGCAGCGTTGAAGAAGACTTTTTAGATACGCAGTATTTT; abundance: many; j_gene: TRBJ2-3; v_gene: TRBV29-1; d_gene: .
CDR3aa: CASSSSSGRVSTEAFF; CDR3nt: TGTGCCAGCAGCTCATCTTCGGGGCGGGTGAGCACTGAAGCTTTCTTT; abundance: many; j_gene: TRBJ1-1; v_gene: TRBV7-8; d_gene: .
CDR3aa: CSVPGRQETQYF; CDR3nt: TGCAGTGTTCCGGGGAGGCAAGAGACCCAGTACTTC; abundance: few; j_gene: TRBJ2-5; v_gene: TRBV20-1; d_gene: .
CDR3aa: CASSLGQGAQNEQFF; CDR3nt: TGTGCCAGCAGCTTGGGACAGGGGGCGCAGAATGAGCAGTTCTTC; abundance: many; j_gene: TRBJ2-1; v_gene: TRBV5-8; d_gene: TRBD1
CDR3aa: CSVVEGPGELFF; CDR3nt: TGCAGCGTTGTCGAGGGACCCGGGGAGCTGTTTTTT; abundance: many; j_gene: TRBJ2-2; v_gene: TRBV29-1; d_gene: .
CDR3aa: CASSLAGGLTDTQYF; CDR3nt: TGTGCCAGCAGTTTAGCGGGGGGGCTCACAGATACGCAGTATTTT; abundance: many; j_gene: TRBJ2-3; v_gene: TRBV12-3/TRBV12-4; d_gene: .
CDR3aa: CSASFGPGSRDTQYF; CDR3nt: TGCAGTGCTAGTTTTGGGCCCGGATCCAGAGATACGCAGTATTTT; abundance: many; j_gene: TRBJ2-3; v_gene: TRBV20-1; d_gene: .
CDR3aa: CSAIPPGRPSKNIQYF; CDR3nt: TGCAGTGCTATCCCTCCGGGACGTCCGTCCAAAAACATTCAGTACTTC; abundance: .; j_gene: TRBJ2-4; v_gene: TRBV20-1; d_gene: .
CDR3aa: CSVNIPTNTEAFF; CDR3nt: TGCAGCGTTAACATCCCGACAAACACTGAAGCTTTCTTT; abundance: many; j_gene: TRBJ1-1; v_gene: TRBV29-1; d_gene: .
CDR3aa: CATSRRDRTNNEQFF; CDR3nt: TGTGCCACCAGCAGACGGGACAGGACTAACAATGAGCAGTTCTTC; abundance: .; j_gene: TRBJ2-1; v_gene: TRBV15; d_gene: TRBD1
CDR3aa: CASSPPDRVKYTF; CDR3nt: TGTGCCAGCAGCCCCCCCGACAGGGTTAAATACACCTTC; abundance: few; j_gene: TRBJ1-2; v_gene: TRBV12-3/TRBV12-4; d_gene: TRBD1
CDR3aa: CASSRSGPGETQYF; CDR3nt: TGTGCCAGCAGTAGATCAGGGCCAGGAGAGACCCAGTACTTC; abundance: .; j_gene: TRBJ2-5; v_gene: TRBV7-2; d_gene: .
CDR3aa: CSARDSVGNGNTIYF; CDR3nt: TGCAGTGCTAGAGATTCGGTAGGCAATGGAAACACCATATATTTT; abundance: few; j_gene: TRBJ1-3; v_gene: TRBV20-1; d_gene: .
CDR3aa: CASSRGTGLYSGEKLFF; CDR3nt: TGTGCCAGCAGCCGTGGGACAGGGCTTTACTCCGGTGAAAAACTGTTTTTT; abundance: .; j_gene: TRBJ1-4; v_gene: TRBV11-2; d_gene: TRBD1
CDR3aa: CASSPGLAGNNEQFF; CDR3nt: TGTGCCAGCAGCCCAGGACTAGCGGGAAACAATGAGCAGTTCTTC; abundance: many; j_gene: TRBJ2-1; v_gene: TRBV11-2; d_gene: TRBD2
CDR3aa: CASSKAHWGVLFTYEQYF; CDR3nt: TGTGCCAGCAGCAAAGCGCACTGGGGGGTCTTATTTACCTACGAGCAGTACTTC; abundance: many; j_gene: TRBJ2-7; v_gene: TRBV21-1; d_gene: .
CDR3aa: CSARATGVDNEQFF; CDR3nt: TGCAGTGCTAGAGCGACAGGGGTCGACAATGAGCAGTTCTTC; abundance: few; j_gene: TRBJ2-1; v_gene: TRBV20-1; d_gene: TRBD1
CDR3aa: CASSLIGGSVEAFF; CDR3nt: TGTGCCAGCTCGTTGATCGGGGGCTCGGTGGAAGCTTTCTTT; abundance: .; j_gene: TRBJ1-1; v_gene: TRBV6-4; d_gene: .
CDR3aa: CSVDAGWIPYNEQFF; CDR3nt: TGCAGCGTTGATGCAGGGTGGATCCCCTACAATGAGCAGTTCTTC; abundance: .; j_gene: TRBJ2-1; v_gene: TRBV29-1; d_gene: .
CDR3aa: CSPQGAVTDTQYF; CDR3nt: TGCAGTCCTCAGGGGGCTGTCACAGATACGCAGTATTTT; abundance: .; j_gene: TRBJ2-3; v_gene: TRBV20-1; d_gene: TRBD1
CDR3aa: CASSLAPLAGLYNEQFF; CDR3nt: TGTGCCAGCAGTTTAGCCCCTCTAGCGGGGCTCTACAATGAGCAGTTCTTC; abundance: .; j_gene: TRBJ2-1; v_gene: TRBV12-3/TRBV12-4; d_gene: TRBD2
CDR3aa: CSAAQGAKTGELFF; CDR3nt: TGCAGTGCTGCACAGGGGGCAAAAACCGGGGAGCTGTTTTTT; abundance: .; j_gene: TRBJ2-2; v_gene: TRBV20-1; d_gene: TRBD1
CDR3aa: CASSLAGGRYYNEQFF; CDR3nt: TGTGCCAGCAGTTTAGCGGGGGGCAGGTACTACAATGAGCAGTTCTTC; abundance: many; j_gene: TRBJ2-1; v_gene: TRBV12-3/TRBV12-4; d_gene: .
CDR3aa: CASTGSAGHTGELFF; CDR3nt: TGTGCCAGCACCGGTTCAGCGGGCCACACCGGGGAGCTGTTTTTT; abundance: .; j_gene: TRBJ2-2; v_gene: TRBV2; d_gene: .
CDR3aa: CASSLGQSNSPLHF; CDR3nt: TGCGCCAGCAGCTTGGGACAGTCGAATTCACCCCTCCACTTT; abundance: many; j_gene: TRBJ1-6; v_gene: TRBV5-1; d_gene: .